This T cell receptor beta chain was sequenced in a study of blood T cell repertoires in COVID-19. At the level of the study: The United States, Italy and Spain provided the acute and convalescent COVID-19 samples.

The CDR3 consists of 14 residues. Trimming took 0 bases from V and 8 from J, leaving 12 bases between them. Germline loops: CDR1 MGHRA, CDR2 YSYEKL. Sequencing was performed with immunoSEQ multiplex PCR; in TCRdb, only in-frame clones are kept and a portion is missing. The table records under 60,000 clones, 77% of them present only once. V usage is TRBV4-1 and J usage is TRBJ2-3; perhaps TRBD2 as D (6 bases). Input material: peripheral blood. The clonotype was recovered from a human donor with active or convalescent COVID-19. The donor label of this sample is uncertain. For the CDR3, the DNA is TGCGCCAGCAGCCAAGACGGTTTCGGGGGTACGCAGTATTTT. Protein product: CASSQDGFGGTQYF.